These 2 T cell receptor beta chains were sequenced from one sample in a study of human T cells and chemical hapten exposure. Time point reported: patch test 2, 6 weeks after DPC sensitization. Treatment specified: therapeutic diphenylcyclopropenone sensitization with weekly scalp DPC. TCRdb re-called the RACE reads with MiXCR, one entry per CDR3 protein. The sample carries 360,000 or so distinct CDR3 sequences, about 6% recorded once. The material sequenced was whole blood, taken in connection with sensitization to the hapten diphenylcyclopropenone (DPC). These receptors were collected from a woman in her late teens or twenties with alopecia areata. Some clones in this sample may be carry-over from other donors' samples.

This chain uses TRBV27 with TRBJ2-1, with D tentatively TRBD1 or TRBD2 (6 bases each). CDR3 length: 14 amino acids. Trimming stripped 9 bases from V and 4 bases from J, with 16 bases between. CDR1 is MNHEY, CDR2 SMNVEV, per germline (reference sequence). The CDR3, as DNA: TGTGCCAGTGTCCCGGGGGCCGGTTACAATGAGCAGTTCTTC. Amino acids: CASVPGAGYNEQFF.

This clonotype was recorded at least ten times. This chain joins TRBV2 and TRBJ1-5, with D hard to call. CDR1 and CDR2 (germline): SNHLY, FYNNEI. V lost 4 bases to trimming and J lost 3 bases, with 4 bases between them. The CDR3 extends over 12 amino acids. The CDR3 sequence is CASSGTNQPQHF. The CDR3 DNA is TGTGCCAGCAGTGGGACCAATCAGCCCCAGCATTTT. The full variable domain, in which reference TRBV2 and TRBJ1-5 provide the parts outside the CDR3, is EPEVTQTPSHQVTQMGQEVILRCVPISNHLYFYWYRQILGQKVEFLVSFYNNEISEKSEIFDDQFSVERPDGSNFTLKIRSTKLEDSAMYFCASSGTNQPQHFGDGTRLSIL.